This TCR beta chain was retrieved from a study of T-cell reconstitution after alpha-beta-depleted transplantation in children. Between the trimmed V and J ends, which lost 0 bases and 10 bases, there was a span of 13 bases. This CDR3 region has 15 residues. The germline V gene has CDR1 MNHEY and CDR2 SVGEGT. This clonotype showed up many times. Library preparation (for TCRbeta) was performed with unique molecular identifiers. TCRdb processed the PCR reads anew with MiXCR; each CDR3 protein has one entry. The repertoire holds hundreds of thousands of distinct CDR3 sequences, with roughly 15% as singletons.

The receptor was derived from a human donor who donated a stem cell graft to a child with acute myeloid leukemia. The chain employs TRBV6-2 or TRBV6-3 and TRBJ1-6, with D maybe TRBD1 (6 bases). The specimen comprised PBMCs from the stem cell graft donor, sampled from the stem cell graft. CDR3 nucleotide sequence: TGTGCCAGCAGTTACTCGAACTCCAGGGGATCACCCCTCCACTTT. Protein: CASSYSNSRGSPLHF.